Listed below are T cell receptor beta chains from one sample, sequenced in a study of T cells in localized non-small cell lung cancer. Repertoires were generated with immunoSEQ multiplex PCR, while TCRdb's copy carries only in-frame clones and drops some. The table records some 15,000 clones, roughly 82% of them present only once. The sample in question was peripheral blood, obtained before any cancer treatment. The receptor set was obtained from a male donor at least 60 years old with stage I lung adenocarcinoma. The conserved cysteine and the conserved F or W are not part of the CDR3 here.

CDR3 protein: ASSLSYEQY
J gene: TRBJ2-7
V gene: TRBV7-9

CDR3 protein: ASSRQGGDGYT
J gene: TRBJ1-2
V gene: TRBV2

CDR3 protein: ASSEAGTESYEQY
J gene: TRBJ2-7
V gene: TRBV6-1

CDR3 protein: ASSWLAGGRTDTQY
J gene: TRBJ2-3
V gene: TRBV7-3

CDR3 protein: ASSWGLAGVSTDTQY
J gene: TRBJ2-3
V gene: TRBV7-3

CDR3 protein: ASGAYVDEKLF
J gene: TRBJ1-4
V gene: TRBV27

CDR3 protein: ASSLVPGEGYGYT
J gene: TRBJ1-2
V gene: TRBV5-4

CDR3 protein: ASSSTRDRELYGYT
J gene: TRBJ1-2
V gene: TRBV19

CDR3 protein: ASSLHRGQETQY
J gene: TRBJ2-5
V gene: TRBV11-3

CDR3 protein: ATSTEGENTGELF
J gene: TRBJ2-2
V gene: TRBV7-9

CDR3 protein: ASKTGGANYGYT
J gene: TRBJ1-2
V gene: TRBV28